This T cell receptor beta chain was found in a study of blood T cell repertoires in COVID-19. For the study at large: Sites across the United States, Italy and Spain contributed samples from acute and convalescent COVID-19.

Germline CDR1 and CDR2: SGHVS and FNYEAQ. V lost 2 bases and J 3 bases, leaving 11 bases between the germline ends. The CDR3 is made up of 15 amino acids. Sequencing used immunoSEQ multiplex PCR; TCRdb keeps in-frame clones, though not all of them. The table lists some 46,000 clones, over 65% of them singletons. This clone was detected only a few times. This chain uses TRBV7-6 with TRBJ1-3; D possibly corresponds to TRBD1 (6 bases). The clonotype originates from a man older than 75 with acute or convalescent COVID-19. Input material: peripheral blood. The CDR3 DNA is TGTGCCAGCAGCTTACGGGGCAGGGGTGGAAACACCATATATTTT. Its translation: CASSLRGRGGNTIYF.